A selection of T cell receptor beta chains follows, all from one sample in a study of cytomegalovirus exposure and HLA in healthy donors. Sequencing was performed with immunoSEQ multiplex PCR; in TCRdb, only in-frame clones are kept and a portion is missing. The sample has over 100,000 clones, just under 75% seen once. Sample: PBMCs. These receptors were obtained from a man between 40 and 49 years old in good health and CMV-seropositive. Both conserved end residues are part of each CDR3. D genes are given only for firm matches. Clone size is given for some rows only: seen once, a few or many times, or a class if the clone is expanded.

j_call cdr3_length v_call d_call clone_size cdr3_aa cdr3_nt
TRBJ2-5 13 TRBV5-4 . few CASSWGTRETQYF TGTGCCAGCAGCTGGGGCACTCGGGAGACCCAGTACTTC
TRBJ2-5 13 TRBV19 . . CASSETVQETQYF TGTGCCAGTAGTGAGACAGTCCAAGAGACCCAGTACTTC
TRBJ1-5 14 TRBV19 TRBD1 . CASRLRQGDQPQHF TGTGCCAGTAGACTACGACAGGGCGATCAGCCCCAGCATTTT
TRBJ1-2 13 TRBV5-6 TRBD1 . CASSKDRGDGYTF TGTGCCAGCAGCAAAGACAGGGGAGATGGCTACACCTTC
TRBJ2-1 15 TRBV27 . . CASSLLKSSYNEQFF TGTGCCAGCAGTTTGTTAAAGAGCTCCTACAATGAGCAGTTCTTC
TRBJ2-7 12 TRBV6-6 . . CASSYPPGEQYF TGTGCCAGCAGTTACCCTCCCGGGGAGCAGTACTTC
TRBJ2-5 13 TRBV6-1 TRBD1 . CASSAGQGSPQYF TGTGCCAGCAGCGCGGGACAGGGTAGTCCCCAGTACTTC
TRBJ2-2 16 TRBV7-9 TRBD1 . CSSSSRQGVNTGELFF TGTTCCAGCAGTTCTAGACAGGGGGTGAACACCGGGGAGCTGTTTTTT
TRBJ2-7 13 TRBV27 TRBD1 . CASWRQGDYEQYF TGTGCCAGCTGGAGACAGGGGGACTACGAGCAGTACTTC
TRBJ2-1 15 TRBV9 . . CASSVEGTHYNEQFF TGTGCCAGCAGCGTAGAGGGGACACACTACAATGAGCAGTTCTTC
TRBJ2-3 17 TRBV27 TRBD2 . CASTLTGTSVKLGTQYF TGTGCCAGCACTTTGACCGGGACTAGCGTAAAGTTAGGTACGCAGTATTTT
TRBJ1-6 15 TRBV5-8 . many CASSLMTGGNSPLHF TGTGCCAGCAGCCTAATGACGGGGGGGAATTCACCCCTCCACTTT
TRBJ1-1 14 TRBV12-5 . . CASGPKDGKTEAFF TGTGCTAGTGGTCCTAAGGACGGGAAAACTGAAGCTTTCTTT
TRBJ2-7 11 TRBV2 . . CASRQDRRQYF TGTGCCAGCAGGCAGGACAGACGGCAGTACTTC
TRBJ1-5 13 TRBV30 . . CAWNSRGRQPQHF TGTGCCTGGAATTCGCGGGGGCGGCAGCCCCAGCATTTT
TRBJ2-7 14 TRBV10-3 . . CAISGGQPPYEQYF TGTGCCATCAGCGGGGGACAGCCGCCCTACGAGCAGTACTTC
TRBJ1-1 13 TRBV28 . . CASSSSYNTEAFF TGTGCCAGCAGTTCCTCCTATAACACTGAAGCTTTCTTT
TRBJ2-7 14 TRBV27 TRBD2 few CASSVAGGPLEQYF TGTGCCAGCAGTGTAGCGGGAGGGCCCCTCGAGCAGTACTTC
TRBJ1-5 17 TRBV27 . . CASSLVGGRSGNQPQHF TGTGCCAGCAGTTTAGTCGGGGGGAGATCAGGCAATCAGCCCCAGCATTTT
TRBJ1-1 14 TRBV27 . . CASSILGGGTEAFF TGTGCCAGCAGTATCCTAGGGGGTGGTACTGAAGCTTTCTTT
TRBJ2-1 14 TRBV19 . . CASSMAPPGYEQFF TGTGCCAGTAGTATGGCCCCGCCGGGGTATGAGCAGTTCTTC
TRBJ1-4 14 TRBV4-1 . . CASSQEGLRGRLFF TGCGCCAGCAGCCAAGAGGGTTTGCGAGGGCGACTGTTTTTT
TRBJ2-6 17 TRBV28 TRBD2 . CASSIYSGGVGANVLTF TGTGCCAGCAGCATCTATAGCGGGGGGGTCGGGGCCAACGTCCTGACTTTC
TRBJ2-7 17 TRBV28 TRBD2 once CASSLLGMREGRREQYF TGTGCCAGCAGTTTATTGGGGATGAGGGAGGGCCGACGCGAGCAGTACTTC
TRBJ2-1 16 TRBV10-3 . . CAISALGREGYNEQFF TGTGCCATCAGTGCTCTAGGCAGAGAAGGCTACAATGAGCAGTTCTTC
TRBJ2-6 15 TRBV11-2 . . CATTLLSGGANVLTF TGTGCCACCACGCTTCTTTCTGGCGGGGCCAACGTCCTGACTTTC
TRBJ2-2 15 TRBV11-1 . . CASSFLAGSSGELFF TGTGCCAGCAGCTTTTTAGCCGGCAGTTCAGGGGAGCTGTTTTTT
TRBJ2-5 16 TRBV6-5 TRBD1 . CASSFRDSLKSETQYF TGTGCCAGCAGTTTCCGGGACAGTCTAAAGTCGGAGACCCAGTACTTC
TRBJ1-5 18 TRBV4-1 . . CASSQWYQGIRSNQPQHF TGCGCCAGCAGCCAGTGGTACCAGGGGATCCGTAGCAATCAGCCCCAGCATTTT
TRBJ1-1 18 TRBV28 . few CASSLIRLFGGMNTEAFF TGTGCCAGCAGTTTAATTCGACTCTTCGGAGGGATGAACACTGAAGCTTTCTTT
TRBJ2-1 14 TRBV9 . . CASSALGTYNEQFF TGTGCCAGCAGCGCCCTGGGGACTTACAATGAGCAGTTCTTC
TRBJ1-6 15 TRBV6-5 TRBD1 . CASSSNRGSNSPLHF TGTGCCAGCAGTTCGAACAGGGGGAGTAATTCACCCCTCCACTTT
TRBJ2-7 16 TRBV6-5 TRBD2 . CASSYHLHSGGVEQYF TGTGCCAGCAGTTACCACCTACATAGCGGGGGAGTCGAGCAGTACTTC
TRBJ1-2 11 TRBV30 TRBD1 . CAWAQGGGYTF TGTGCCTGGGCACAGGGGGGTGGCTACACCTTC
TRBJ1-1 13 TRBV7-2 TRBD1 once CASSDNRGTEAFF TGTGCCAGCAGCGATAACAGGGGCACTGAAGCTTTCTTT
TRBJ2-5 15 TRBV5-6 TRBD2 once CASSLTSGNFETQYF TGTGCCAGCAGCTTGACTAGCGGGAATTTTGAGACCCAGTACTTC
TRBJ2-1 17 TRBV4-2 TRBD2 . CASSPPVFGRAGNEQFF TGTGCCAGCAGCCCCCCCGTCTTCGGGAGGGCCGGCAATGAGCAGTTCTTC
TRBJ1-4 16 TRBV12-2 . . CASRLVALGPNEKLFF TGTGCAAGTCGCTTAGTAGCCCTGGGGCCAAATGAAAAACTGTTTTTT
TRBJ2-7 20 TRBV4-2 TRBD2 . CASSQDRRGRVAGSSYEQYF TGTGCCAGCAGCCAAGATCGACGGGGCAGGGTAGCGGGATCTAGCTACGAGCAGTACTTC
TRBJ1-5 14 TRBV29-1 TRBD1 . CSVSVGQGIQPQHF TGCAGCGTTTCCGTGGGACAGGGGATCCAGCCCCAGCATTTT
TRBJ1-6 15 TRBV30 . . CAWSTGDRLNSPLHF TGTGCCTGGAGTACGGGAGACAGACTTAATTCACCCCTCCACTTT
TRBJ1-2 16 TRBV19 TRBD1 . CASSSTGALLLYGYTF TGTGCCAGTAGTTCGACAGGGGCCCTTCTTCTTTATGGCTACACCTTC
TRBJ1-2 18 TRBV13 TRBD1 . CASRSAGTGGWAHYGYTF TGTGCCAGCAGGTCCGCCGGGACAGGGGGCTGGGCCCACTATGGCTACACCTTC
TRBJ2-7 13 TRBV19 TRBD1 . CASSLQGAREQYF TGTGCCAGTAGCTTGCAGGGGGCTCGGGAGCAGTACTTC
TRBJ2-6 17 TRBV2 TRBD1 . CASTGTGGRSGANVLTF TGTGCCAGCACCGGGACAGGGGGCCGCTCTGGGGCCAACGTCCTGACTTTC
TRBJ2-2 17 TRBV10-3 TRBD2 . CAISETSGRPNTGELFF TGTGCCATCAGCGAAACTAGCGGGAGACCTAACACCGGGGAGCTGTTTTTT
TRBJ1-2 16 TRBV11-2 . . CASSLGGESDNYGYTF TGTGCCAGCAGCTTAGGGGGCGAAAGCGATAACTATGGCTACACCTTC
TRBJ2-7 13 TRBV29-1 . . CSVGGGVGYEQYF TGCAGCGTTGGGGGAGGAGTTGGCTACGAGCAGTACTTC
TRBJ1-2 15 TRBV10-2 TRBD1 . CASSESLGQGIGYTF TGCGCCAGCAGTGAGTCTCTGGGACAGGGCATTGGCTACACCTTC
TRBJ1-2 16 TRBV15 . few CATSRIGLQGNYGYTF TGTGCCACCAGCAGGATAGGGTTACAGGGCAACTATGGCTACACCTTC
TRBJ1-3 14 TRBV7-6 . . CASSLETGGNTIYF TGTGCCAGCAGCTTAGAGACAGGCGGAAACACCATATATTTT
TRBJ1-2 14 TRBV10-1 . few CATAPPGGERGYTF TGCGCCACCGCCCCCCCAGGAGGGGAACGTGGCTACACCTTC
TRBJ2-7 13 TRBV10-3 TRBD2 few CAIKRASGYEQYF TGTGCCATCAAGCGGGCTAGCGGCTACGAGCAGTACTTC
TRBJ2-7 13 TRBV7-9 TRBD1 . CASSTTGGYEQYF TGTGCCAGCAGCACCACAGGGGGATACGAGCAGTACTTC
TRBJ2-2 14 TRBV27 . . CASRLDYYTGELFF TGTGCCAGCAGACTGGACTATTACACCGGGGAGCTGTTTTTT